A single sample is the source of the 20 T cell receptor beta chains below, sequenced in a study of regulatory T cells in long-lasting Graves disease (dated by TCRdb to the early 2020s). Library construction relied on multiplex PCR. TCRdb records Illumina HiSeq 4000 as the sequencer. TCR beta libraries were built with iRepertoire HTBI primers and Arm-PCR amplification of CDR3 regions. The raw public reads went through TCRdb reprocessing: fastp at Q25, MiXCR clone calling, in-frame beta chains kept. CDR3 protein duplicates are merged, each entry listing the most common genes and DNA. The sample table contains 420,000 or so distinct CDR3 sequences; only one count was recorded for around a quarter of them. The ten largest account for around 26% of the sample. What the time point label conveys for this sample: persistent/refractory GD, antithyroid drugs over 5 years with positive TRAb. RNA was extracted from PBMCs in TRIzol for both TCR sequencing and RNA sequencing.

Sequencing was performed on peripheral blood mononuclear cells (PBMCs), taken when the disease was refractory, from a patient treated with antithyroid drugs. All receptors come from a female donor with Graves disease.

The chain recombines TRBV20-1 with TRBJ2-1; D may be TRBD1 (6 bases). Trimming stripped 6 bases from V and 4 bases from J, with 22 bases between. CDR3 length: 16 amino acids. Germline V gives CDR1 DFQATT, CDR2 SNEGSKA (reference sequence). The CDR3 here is CSAEGELDWSYNEQFF. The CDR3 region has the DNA TGCAGTGCCGAGGGGGAACTAGACTGGAGTTACAATGAGCAGTTCTTC.

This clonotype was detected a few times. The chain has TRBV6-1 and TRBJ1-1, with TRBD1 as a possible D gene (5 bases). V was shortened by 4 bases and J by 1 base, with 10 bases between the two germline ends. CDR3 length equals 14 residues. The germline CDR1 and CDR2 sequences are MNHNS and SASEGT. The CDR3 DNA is TGTGCCAGCAGTGTAGCGGGGGGGAACACTGAAGCTTTCTTT. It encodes CASSVAGGNTEAFF.

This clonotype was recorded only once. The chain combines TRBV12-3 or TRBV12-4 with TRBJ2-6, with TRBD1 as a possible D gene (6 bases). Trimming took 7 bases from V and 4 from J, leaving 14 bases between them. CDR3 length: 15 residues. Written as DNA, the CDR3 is TGTGCCAGCACCCGCACAGGGTCCGGGGCCAACGTCCTGACTTTC. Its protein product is CASTRTGSGANVLTF.

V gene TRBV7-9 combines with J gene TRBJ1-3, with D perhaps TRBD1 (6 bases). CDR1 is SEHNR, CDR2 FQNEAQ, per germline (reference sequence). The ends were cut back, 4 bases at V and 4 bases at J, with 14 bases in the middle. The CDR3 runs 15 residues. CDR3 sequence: CASSSTGTPGNTIYF. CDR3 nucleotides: TGTGCCAGCAGCTCAACCGGGACACCAGGAAACACCATATATTTT. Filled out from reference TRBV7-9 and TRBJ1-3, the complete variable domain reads DTGVSQNPRHKITKRGQNVTFRCDPISEHNRLYWYRQTLGQGPEFLTYFQNEAQLEKSRLLSDRFSAERPKGSFSTLEIQRTEQGDSAMYLCASSSTGTPGNTIYFGEGSWLTVV.

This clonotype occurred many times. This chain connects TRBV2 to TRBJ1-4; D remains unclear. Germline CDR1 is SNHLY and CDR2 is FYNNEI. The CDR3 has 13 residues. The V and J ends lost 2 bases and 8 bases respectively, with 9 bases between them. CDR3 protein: CASSETDEEKLFF. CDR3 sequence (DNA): TGTGCCAGCAGTGAAACAGACGAGGAAAAACTGTTTTTT.

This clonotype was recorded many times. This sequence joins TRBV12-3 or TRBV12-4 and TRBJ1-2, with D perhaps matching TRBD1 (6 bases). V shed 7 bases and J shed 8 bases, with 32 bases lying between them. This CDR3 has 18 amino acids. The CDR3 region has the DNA TGTGCCAGCACCCGTGATACCGGGACAAGCTCCTATGTTGAAGGCTACACCTTC. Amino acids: CASTRDTGTSSYVEGYTF.

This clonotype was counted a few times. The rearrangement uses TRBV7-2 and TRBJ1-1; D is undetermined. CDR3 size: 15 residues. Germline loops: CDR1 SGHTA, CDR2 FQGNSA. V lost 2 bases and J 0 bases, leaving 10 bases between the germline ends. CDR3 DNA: TGTGCCAGCAGCTTAAGTTTCAATATGAACACTGAAGCTTTCTTT. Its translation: CASSLSFNMNTEAFF.

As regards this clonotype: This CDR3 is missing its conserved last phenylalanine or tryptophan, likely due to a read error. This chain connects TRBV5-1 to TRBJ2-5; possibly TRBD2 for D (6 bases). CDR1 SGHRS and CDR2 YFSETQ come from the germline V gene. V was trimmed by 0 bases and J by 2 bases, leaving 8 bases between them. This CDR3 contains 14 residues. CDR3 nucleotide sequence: TGCGCCAGCAGCTTGGTAGGGACTCAAGAGACCCAGTACCTC. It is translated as CASSLVGTQETQYL.

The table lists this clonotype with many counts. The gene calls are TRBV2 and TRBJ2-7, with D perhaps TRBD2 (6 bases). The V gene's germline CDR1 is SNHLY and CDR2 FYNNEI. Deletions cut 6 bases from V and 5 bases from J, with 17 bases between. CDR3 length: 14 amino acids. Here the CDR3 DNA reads TGTGCCAGCAGCCCCACCCGGGGGTCCCACGAGCAGTACTTC. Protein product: CASSPTRGSHEQYF.

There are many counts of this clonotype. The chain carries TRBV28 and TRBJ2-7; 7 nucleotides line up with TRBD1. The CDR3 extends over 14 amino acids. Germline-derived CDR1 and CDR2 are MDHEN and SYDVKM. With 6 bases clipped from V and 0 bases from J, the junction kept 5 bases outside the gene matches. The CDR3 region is CASRRQGYSYEQYF. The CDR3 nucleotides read TGTGCCAGCAGAAGACAGGGTTACTCCTACGAGCAGTACTTC.

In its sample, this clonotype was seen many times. The CDR3 DNA sequence: TGTGCCATCAGTGGGGACCTTAGCAATCAGCCCCAGCATTTT. Its translation: CAISGDLSNQPQHF. The gene calls are TRBV10-3 and TRBJ1-5; D might be TRBD1 (5 bases). This CDR3 is 14 amino acids long. V lost 4 bases and J lost 0, with 7 bases in between. CDR1 and CDR2 from the germline V gene are ENHRY and SYGVKD.

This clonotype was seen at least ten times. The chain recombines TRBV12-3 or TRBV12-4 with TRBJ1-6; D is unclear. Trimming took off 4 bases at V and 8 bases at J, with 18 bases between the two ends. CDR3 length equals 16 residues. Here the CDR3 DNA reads TGTGCCAGCAGTTCCGGACTGCCAGCGGGATATTCACCCCTCCACTTT. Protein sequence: CASSSGLPAGYSPLHF.

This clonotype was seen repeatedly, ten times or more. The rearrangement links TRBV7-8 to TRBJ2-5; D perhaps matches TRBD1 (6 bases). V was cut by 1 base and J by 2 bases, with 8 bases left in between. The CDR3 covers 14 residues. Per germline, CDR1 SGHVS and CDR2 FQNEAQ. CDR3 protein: CASSLGDKQETQYF. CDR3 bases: TGTGCCAGCAGCTTAGGGGACAAACAAGAGACCCAGTACTTC.

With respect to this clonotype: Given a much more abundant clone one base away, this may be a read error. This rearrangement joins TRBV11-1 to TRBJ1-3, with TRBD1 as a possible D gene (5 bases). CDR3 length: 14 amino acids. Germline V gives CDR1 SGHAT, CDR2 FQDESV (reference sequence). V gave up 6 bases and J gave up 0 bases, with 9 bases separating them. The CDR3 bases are TGTGCCAGCAGTGAAGGGGTCTCTGGAAACACCATATATTTT. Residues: CASSEGVSGNTIYF.

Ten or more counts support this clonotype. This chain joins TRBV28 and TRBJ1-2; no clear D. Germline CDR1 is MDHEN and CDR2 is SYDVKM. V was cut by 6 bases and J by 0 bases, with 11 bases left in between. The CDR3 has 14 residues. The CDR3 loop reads CASSFKGANYGYTF. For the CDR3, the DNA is TGTGCCAGCAGCTTCAAGGGAGCTAACTATGGCTACACCTTC.

The CDR3 sequence: CASSPGGRSQPQHF. DNA of the CDR3: TGTGCCAGCAGCCCAGGGGGAAGAAGTCAGCCCCAGCATTTT. V usage is TRBV6-2 or TRBV6-3 and J usage is TRBJ1-5, with 7 bases matching TRBD1. Germline-derived CDR1 and CDR2 are MNHEY and SVGEGT. V was pared by 6 bases and J by 6 bases, with 8 bases of the junction left unmatched. The CDR3 has 14 amino acids.

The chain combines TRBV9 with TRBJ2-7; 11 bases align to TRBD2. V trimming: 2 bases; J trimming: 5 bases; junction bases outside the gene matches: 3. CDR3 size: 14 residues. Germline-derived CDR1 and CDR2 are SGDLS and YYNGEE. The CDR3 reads CASSVSGRVDEQYF. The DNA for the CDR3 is TGTGCCAGCAGCGTTAGCGGGAGGGTCGACGAGCAGTACTTC.

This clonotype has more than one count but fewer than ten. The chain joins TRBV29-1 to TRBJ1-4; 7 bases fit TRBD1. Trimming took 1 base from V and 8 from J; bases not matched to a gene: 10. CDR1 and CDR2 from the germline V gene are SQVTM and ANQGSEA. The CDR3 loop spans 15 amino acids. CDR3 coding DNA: TGCAGCGTTGAAGTAGGGGAGGGGGCGAAGGAAAAACTGTTTTTT. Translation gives CSVEVGEGAKEKLFF. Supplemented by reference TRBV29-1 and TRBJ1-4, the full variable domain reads SAVISQKPSRDICQRGTSLTIQCQVDSQVTMMFWYRQQPGQSLTLIATANQGSEATYESGFVIDKFPISRPNLTFSTLTVSNMSPEDSSIYLCSVEVGEGAKEKLFFGSGTQLSVL.

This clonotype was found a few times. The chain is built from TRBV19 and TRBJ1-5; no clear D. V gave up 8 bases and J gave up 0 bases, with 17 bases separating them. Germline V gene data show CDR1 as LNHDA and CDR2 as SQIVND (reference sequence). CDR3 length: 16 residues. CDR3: CASWDWSGDSNQPQHF. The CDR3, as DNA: TGTGCCAGTTGGGATTGGTCGGGAGATAGCAATCAGCCCCAGCATTTT.

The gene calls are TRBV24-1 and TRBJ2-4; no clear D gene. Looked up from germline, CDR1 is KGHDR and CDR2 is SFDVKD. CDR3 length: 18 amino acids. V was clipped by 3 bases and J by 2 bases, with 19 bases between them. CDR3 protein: CATSDPSGRSGPKNIQYF. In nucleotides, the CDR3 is TGTGCCACCAGTGATCCCTCCGGTCGGAGTGGGCCCAAAAACATTCAGTACTTC.